Following are 18 T cell receptor beta chains from one sample sequenced in a study of blood T cells in healthy people across ages. PCR was performed a second time for roughly 7 to 12 cycles using a sample-barcoded 5' primer and a J-beta primer mix. Via MiXCR, TCRdb re-called the 5' RACE reads, giving one row per CDR3 protein. The table lists 1.5 million or so distinct CDR3 sequences, around 39% of them singletons. The sequenced material came from blood. The origin of the receptors is a woman between 18 and 30 years old in good health.

The rearrangement joins TRBV6-2 or TRBV6-3 to TRBJ1-5, with TRBD1 matching over 7 bases. The CDR3 covers 15 residues. With 5 bases clipped from V and 3 bases from J, the junction kept 7 bases outside the gene matches. Germline CDR1 MNHEY, CDR2 SVGEGT. In DNA form, the CDR3 reads TGTGCCAGCAGTGCGACAGGGCGACTCAATCAGCCCCAGCATTTT. Its protein is CASSATGRLNQPQHF.

This sequence joins TRBV25-1 and TRBJ2-1; no clear D. Germline V gene data show CDR1 as MGHDK and CDR2 as SYGVNS. The germline V and J ends were trimmed by 3 bases and 13 bases, with 19 bases remaining between them. The CDR3 extends over 14 amino acids. The CDR3 DNA reads TGTGCCAGCAGTGACGGGCGGCTACAAGAGATCCAGTTCTTC. As protein: CASSDGRLQEIQFF.

Only a few counts were recorded for this clonotype. The V gene is TRBV11-2, the J gene TRBJ2-5, with no clear D. The CDR3 is 13 residues long. Germline CDR1 SGHAT, CDR2 FQNNGV. V dropped 5 bases and J dropped 2 bases, with 9 bases sitting between them. CDR3 protein: CASSNLRQETQYF. As DNA, the CDR3 is TGTGCCAGCAGCAACCTCCGACAAGAGACCCAGTACTTC.

Remarks on this clonotype: One end of the junction does not line up with germline, which may come from a read error. This rearrangement joins TRBV7-9 to TRBJ1-1, with 8 bases aligning to TRBD1. This CDR3 comprises 17 residues. Per the germline V gene, CDR1 is SEHNR and CDR2 is FQNEAQ (reference sequence). Here the CDR3 reads CAGSPGTGGLMNTEAFF. The CDR3 DNA reads TGTGCCGGCAGCCCCGGTACAGGGGGACTGATGAACACTGAAGCTTTCTTT. Together with reference TRBV7-9 and TRBJ1-1, the CDR3 gives the full variable domain: DTGVSQNPRHKITKRGQNVTFRCDPISEHNRLYWYRQTLGQGPEFLTYFQNEAQLEKSRLLSDRFSAERPKGSFSTLEIQRTEQGDSAMYLCAGSPGTGGLMNTEAFFGQGTRLTVV.

This clonotype has only a few counts. The chain employs TRBV24-1 and TRBJ2-5; 7 bases are a match to TRBD1. The junction had 4 bases not matched to a gene; V was cut back by 4 bases and J by 3 bases. The V gene's germline CDR1 is KGHDR and CDR2 SFDVKD. CDR3 length: 14 amino acids. The CDR3 bases are TGTGCCACCAGTGACCGGGACAGTAAAGAGACCCAGTACTTC. Translating it yields CATSDRDSKETQYF.

This chain uses TRBV12-5 with TRBJ2-5, with unresolved D. The better agreement between TRBJ2-7 and the DNA end casts doubt on the J call. This CDR3 has 12 residues. Per germline, CDR1 LGHNT and CDR2 FRNRAP. The CDR3 DNA follows: TGTGCTAGTGGTTTGGTCTGGTACGAGCAGTACTTC. It codes for CASGLVWYEQYF.

There are many counts of this clonotype. J is TRBJ2-1 and V is TRBV20-1, with D tentatively TRBD1 (6 bases). V lost 5 bases and J lost 6, with 14 bases in between. The CDR3 spans 13 residues. The germline CDR1 and CDR2 sequences are DFQATT and SNEGSKA (reference sequence). Here the CDR3 reads CSAPGDRTNEQFF. DNA for the CDR3: TGCAGTGCTCCCGGCGACAGGACCAATGAGCAGTTCTTC.

This clonotype appeared many times. The chain couples TRBV10-3 to TRBJ2-7; D gene uncertain. V was pared by 5 bases and J by 7 bases, with 15 bases between. CDR1 is ENHRY and CDR2 is SYGVKD in the germline V gene. This CDR3 has 13 amino acids. This chain's CDR3 is CAISPDRTEEQYF. The CDR3 DNA sequence: TGTGCCATCAGTCCCGACCGAACGGAGGAGCAGTACTTC.

The chain joins TRBV11-2 to TRBJ2-1; 8 bases are shared with TRBD2. V gave up 2 bases and J gave up 6 bases; unmatched junction bases: 18. This CDR3 has 19 residues. Per germline, CDR1 SGHAT and CDR2 FQNNGV. Here the CDR3 DNA reads TGTGCCAGCAGCTTAAACTCCGAGTCCGGGGGGGCCTCTTCCAATGAGCAGTTCTTC. It encodes CASSLNSESGGASSNEQFF. The whole variable domain, remainder taken from reference TRBV11-2 and TRBJ2-1, is EAGVAQSPRYKIIEKRQSVAFWCNPISGHATLYWYQQILGQGPKLLIQFQNNGVVDDSQLPKDRFSAERLKGVDSTLKIQPAKLEDSAVYLCASSLNSESGGASSNEQFFGPGTRLTVL.

This clonotype was found a few times. The genes are TRBV24-1 and TRBJ2-1; the D is unclear. CDR3 length: 12 amino acids. V lost 4 bases and J lost 5, with 5 bases in between. Germline values: CDR1 KGHDR, CDR2 SFDVKD. The CDR3 reads CATSENNNEQFF. As DNA, the CDR3 is TGTGCCACCAGTGAAAATAACAATGAGCAGTTCTTC.

This clonotype showed up just a few times. The DNA is omitted, as the CDR3 cannot be located on it reliably, and the CDR3 follows TCRdb's listing. The chain has TRBV10-2 and TRBJ2-5; the table's D call, TRBD2, was not checked against the DNA. From its first to its last residue, the CDR3 has 15 amino acids. Germline values: CDR1 WSHSY, CDR2 SAAADI. CDR3 loop: CASKPLGTGEETQYF.

The genes are TRBV5-1 and TRBJ1-6; perhaps TRBD1 as D (5 bases). The length of the CDR3 is 14 residues. Trimming left V 0 bases short and J 7 bases short, with 8 bases between. The germline gives CDR1 SGHRS, CDR2 YFSETQ. Written as DNA, the CDR3 is TGCGCCAGCAGCTTGGTAACAGGAAATTCACCCCTCCACTTT. Translated, it gives CASSLVTGNSPLHF.

This clonotype came up once. V is TRBV25-1 and J is TRBJ2-6, with D possibly called TRBD1 or TRBD2 (6 bases each). The CDR3 is 17 residues long. Germline V gene sequence: CDR1 MGHDK, CDR2 SYGVNS. Trimming took 1 base from V and 2 from J, leaving 12 bases between them. As DNA, the CDR3 is TGTGCCAGCAGTGAATTTTTCGGGGGCCCTGGGGCCAACGTCCTGACTTTC. Translation gives CASSEFFGGPGANVLTF.

This clonotype was counted a few times. An end of the junction does not agree with germline; a read error may underlie this. This chain uses TRBV29-1 with TRBJ2-3; D might be TRBD1 (5 bases). CDR1 and CDR2 (germline): SQVTM, ANQGSEA. The length of the CDR3 is 13 residues. The CDR3 coding sequence is TGCAGCGCTGAAGGAGTAGGGGCAGATACGCAGTATTTT. Amino acids: CSAEGVGADTQYF.

In its sample, this clonotype was seen a few times. The chain carries TRBV20-1 and TRBJ2-1; 7 positions match TRBD1. V dropped 3 bases and J dropped 1; count of bases not matched to a gene: 6. Germline V gives CDR1 DFQATT, CDR2 SNEGSKA (reference sequence). The CDR3 loop spans 15 amino acids. For the CDR3, the DNA is TGCAGTGCTAGCCAACAGGGGAGATCCTACAATGAGCAGTTCTTC. This codes for CSASQQGRSYNEQFF.

The rearrangement uses TRBV20-1 and TRBJ2-3; 16 bases agree with TRBD2. Germline V lookup: CDR1 DFQATT, CDR2 SNEGSKA (reference sequence). This CDR3 contains 20 residues. V shed 5 bases and J 4 bases; nucleotides not matched to a gene: 18. The CDR3 reads CSAFKPGTSGRARVPDTQYF. DNA for the CDR3: TGCAGTGCTTTTAAACCCGGGACTAGCGGGAGGGCCCGAGTCCCAGATACGCAGTATTTT.

This clonotype has just a few counts. The rearrangement links TRBV20-1 to TRBJ2-3; D is uncertain. Looked up from germline, CDR1 is DFQATT and CDR2 is SNEGSKA (reference sequence). The V and J ends lost 4 bases and 4 bases respectively, with 3 bases between them. The CDR3 is 10 amino acids. The CDR3 DNA is TGCAGTGCTAACTCAGATACGCAGTATTTT. Translation gives CSANSDTQYF.

The genes are TRBV24-1 and TRBJ2-1; D gene uncertain. V was pared by 0 bases and J by 3 bases, with 11 bases between. The germline V gene encodes CDR1 KGHDR and CDR2 SFDVKD. This CDR3 spans 16 amino acids. The CDR3: CATSDLNSWGYNEQFF. In DNA, the CDR3 is TGTGCCACCAGTGATTTGAATAGCTGGGGCTACAATGAGCAGTTCTTC.